Following are 14 T cell receptor beta chains from one sample sequenced in a study of T cells in Graves' hyperthyroidism and ophthalmopathy. Amplification yielded TCR beta CDR3 regions, with RNA transcripts as the source. RT-PCR in the first round (using the HTBI primer set) targeted the TCR CDR3. MiXCR, applied by TCRdb to the multiplex PCR reads, yields one record per CDR3 protein. The profile shows fewer than 300,000 distinct CDR3 sequences, roughly 15% of them singletons. Sequences were obtained from blood. These TCRs come from a woman aged 50 to 60 with Graves' hyperthyroidism that later progressed to Graves' ophthalmopathy.

The chain is built from TRBV20-1 and TRBJ1-4, with D unclear. Trimming left V 3 bases short and J 4 bases short, with 9 bases between. Germline CDR1 DFQATT, CDR2 SNEGSKA (reference sequence). This CDR3 has 13 residues. The CDR3 is CSASRGINEKLFF. DNA for the CDR3: TGCAGTGCTAGTCGTGGAATTAATGAAAAACTGTTTTTT.

Many counts were recorded for this clonotype. V gene TRBV18 combines with J gene TRBJ2-7; the D is unclear. This CDR3 is 17 amino acids long. Trimming shortened V by 0 bases and J by 5 bases, and 20 bases separated the two germline ends. Germline CDR1 and CDR2: KGHSH and LQKENI. CDR3 residues: CASSPPVSADLTNEQYF. CDR3 nucleotide sequence: TGTGCCAGCTCACCACCGGTTAGTGCAGACCTAACTAACGAGCAGTACTTC.

This chain connects TRBV20-1 to TRBJ2-7; D gene uncertain. The V gene's germline CDR1 is DFQATT and CDR2 SNEGSKA (reference sequence). The CDR3 totals 10 residues. Trimming shortened V by 6 bases and J by 7 bases, and 10 bases separated the two germline ends. The DNA of the CDR3 is TGCAGTGCCTCGCTACGAGAGCAGTACTTC. Its protein product is CSASLREQYF.

In its sample, this clonotype was seen many times. This rearrangement joins TRBV7-2 to TRBJ2-7; 7 bases match TRBD2. The germline gives CDR1 SGHTA, CDR2 FQGNSA. The CDR3 consists of 16 residues. The V gene end was trimmed by 1 base and the J gene end by 2 bases; junction bases not matched to a gene: 8. CDR3 coding DNA: TGTGCCAGCAGCTTAGGTCCAGCGGGACTAACCTACGAGCAGTACTTC. Its protein is CASSLGPAGLTYEQYF.

This clonotype has ten or more counts. The rearrangement links TRBV29-1 to TRBJ2-7, with 13 bases that match TRBD2. In germline, CDR1 is SQVTM, CDR2 ANQGSEA. CDR3 size: 16 residues. V lost 0 bases to trimming and J lost 0 bases; unmatched junction nucleotides: 2. Here the CDR3 DNA reads TGCAGCGTTGAAGACCGGACTAGCGGGAGCTCCTACGAGCAGTACTTC. Its protein product is CSVEDRTSGSSYEQYF.

This clonotype was seen at least ten times. V and J are TRBV5-8 and TRBJ1-2; 7 nucleotides align to TRBD1. This CDR3 is 14 amino acids long. The junction had 6 bases not matched to a gene; V was cut back by 4 bases and J by 3 bases. CDR1 is SGHTS and CDR2 is YDEGEE in the germline V gene. CDR3 amino acids: CASSHRQGDYGYTF. In DNA form, the CDR3 reads TGTGCCAGCAGCCACCGACAGGGAGACTATGGCTACACCTTC.

In its sample, this clonotype was seen a few times. This chain connects TRBV5-1 to TRBJ1-5; tentative D call: TRBD1 (6 bases). The V gene lost 2 bases and the J gene lost 3 bases, with 12 bases spanning the gap. The CDR3 is made up of 15 amino acids. From germline, CDR1 is SGHRS and CDR2 YFSETQ. This CDR3 is CASSFSGTPNQPQHF. The CDR3, as DNA: TGCGCCAGCAGCTTTTCCGGGACACCCAATCAGCCCCAGCATTTT.

This clonotype is labeled medium-sized. The chain carries TRBV28 and TRBJ2-7; TRBD2 agrees at 9 bases. The CDR3 spans 14 residues. The V and J ends lost 6 bases and 5 bases, in that order; junction bases with no gene match: 8. Looked up from germline, CDR1 is MDHEN and CDR2 is SYDVKM. CDR3: CASRGSGSPDEQYF. The CDR3 DNA is TGTGCCAGCAGGGGTAGCGGGAGTCCTGACGAGCAGTACTTC.

This clonotype was recorded at least ten times. The chain is built from TRBV30 and TRBJ2-1; possibly TRBD1 for D (6 bases). The CDR3 sequence is 15 residues long. Trimming cost V 0 bases and J 4 bases, with 13 bases left between them. Germline V lookup: CDR1 GTSNPN, CDR2 SVGIG (reference sequence). The CDR3 loop is CAWSVAGQLYNEQFF. As DNA, the CDR3 is TGTGCCTGGAGTGTGGCAGGACAGTTGTACAATGAGCAGTTCTTC. Together with reference TRBV30 and TRBJ2-1, the CDR3 gives the full variable domain: SQTIHQWPATLVQPVGSPLSLECTVEGTSNPNLYWYRQAAGRGLQLLFYSVGIGQISSEVPQNLSASRPQDRQFILSSKKLLLSDSGFYLCAWSVAGQLYNEQFFGPGTRLTVL.

The CDR3 spells CASSLGTSGGYNEQFF. CDR3 nucleotide sequence: TGTGCCAGCAGCTTGGGGACTAGCGGGGGCTACAATGAGCAGTTCTTC. The chain links TRBV5-4 to TRBJ2-1; 13 bases fit TRBD2. V lost 0 bases to trimming and J lost 3 bases; unmatched junction nucleotides: 0. The CDR3 runs to 16 residues. Germline values: CDR1 SGHNT, CDR2 YYREEE (reference sequence).

This clonotype was detected only a few times. The rearrangement uses TRBV2 and TRBJ1-2; 7 nucleotides align to TRBD1. The CDR3 spans 16 residues. Losses at the gene ends were 8 bases for V and 4 bases for J; bases not matched to a gene: 16. CDR1 and CDR2 (germline): SNHLY, FYNNEI. The CDR3 nucleotides read TGTGCCAGCCGGGGGGCCCAGGGGGGCTTTTTCTATGGCTACACCTTC. Translated: CASRGAQGGFFYGYTF.

This clonotype was observed a handful of times. Just one base apart from a much larger clone, this may be a read error. The chain combines TRBV5-1 with TRBJ2-7; D is possibly TRBD1 (5 bases). The CDR3 covers 14 residues. The germline V gene has CDR1 SGHRS and CDR2 YFSETQ. Trimming left V 2 bases short and J 2 bases short, with 11 bases between. Here the CDR3 DNA reads TGCGCCAGCAGCTTCGAACAGGCTGCCTACGAGCAGTACTTC. It specifies CASSFEQAAYEQYF.

In its sample, this clonotype was seen a few times. This chain joins TRBV27 and TRBJ1-3; TRBD1 matches 8 bases. Germline V gene lookup returns CDR1 MNHEY and CDR2 SMNVEV (reference sequence). V lost 4 bases to trimming and J lost 0 bases; unmatched junction nucleotides: 8. This CDR3 is 17 amino acids long. The CDR3 DNA sequence: TGTGCCAGCAGTTCTCTACAGGGGGTGCTCTCTGGAAACACCATATATTTT. Translating gives CASSSLQGVLSGNTIYF.

This clonotype occurred many times. For the CDR3, the DNA is TGCGCCAGCACGGATGAACAGGGTAATTCACCCCTCCACTTT. Residues: CASTDEQGNSPLHF. The chain links TRBV10-2 to TRBJ1-6; D possibly corresponds to TRBD1 (6 bases). The V gene lost 7 bases and the J gene lost 6 bases, with 13 bases spanning the gap. This CDR3 spans 14 amino acids. CDR1 is WSHSY, CDR2 SAAADI, per germline.